Listed here are 27 T cell receptor beta chains from one sample, sequenced in a study of control samples from healthy donors and cancer patients. Produced via immunoSEQ multiplex PCR; TCRdb's table is partial and in-frame only. The profile covers tens of thousands of clones, with approximately 94% appearing a single time and 4.8% taken by the ten largest. Source material: blood. Receptors were obtained from a woman younger than 35 in good health.

This chain connects TRBV3-1 (or the pseudogene TRBV3-2) to TRBJ2-2; TRBD2 agrees at 9 bases. CDR3 length: 16 residues. The V gene end was trimmed by 7 bases and the J gene end by 7 bases; junction bases not matched to a gene: 13. The germline gives CDR1 LGHDT, CDR2 YNNKEL (reference sequence). CDR3 protein: CASTRISGSSGGELFF. The CDR3 region has the DNA TGTGCCAGCACCCGAATTAGCGGGAGTAGCGGCGGGGAGCTGTTTTTT.

The V call is TRBV29-1, the J call TRBJ2-7; 9 bases map to TRBD1. Germline V gene data show CDR1 as SQVTM and CDR2 as ANQGSEA. This CDR3 contains 15 residues. V gave up 0 bases and J gave up 4 bases; unmatched junction bases: 7. CDR3 sequence reads: CSVEEVGDRAYEQYF. In DNA form, the CDR3 reads TGCAGCGTTGAAGAAGTTGGGGACAGGGCATACGAGCAGTACTTC.

The chain couples TRBV25-1 to TRBJ2-5; 7 bases align to TRBD2. The length of the CDR3 is 15 residues. Germline V gives CDR1 MGHDK, CDR2 SYGVNS. V was pared by 4 bases and J by 1 base, with 6 bases of the junction left unmatched. CDR3 in DNA: TGTGCCAGCAGTGTAGGGGACTACCGCCAAGAGACCCAGTACTTC. Amino acid sequence: CASSVGDYRQETQYF.

The chain joins TRBV27 to TRBJ1-5, with D possibly TRBD1 on 5 matching bases. This CDR3 has 16 residues. V was cut by 0 bases and J by 1 base, with 10 bases left in between. The germline V gene encodes CDR1 MNHEY and CDR2 SMNVEV (reference sequence). The CDR3 region is CASSLSIGTSNQPQHF. As DNA, the CDR3 is TGTGCCAGCAGTTTATCGATCGGGACGAGCAATCAGCCCCAGCATTTT.

The chain has TRBV27 and TRBJ2-1; D may correspond to TRBD1 or TRBD2 (6 bases each). The CDR3 is made up of 12 amino acids. Germline assignment: CDR1 MNHEY and CDR2 SMNVEV (reference sequence). Trimming removed 6 bases from V and 7 bases from J, with 10 bases in between. For the CDR3, the DNA is TGTGCCAGCAGAACAGGGAGGAATGAGCAGTTCTTC. Its translation is CASRTGRNEQFF.

CDR3 DNA sequence: TGTGCCAGCACGAGGGACAGCAATCAGCCCCAGCATTTT. This encodes CASTRDSNQPQHF. The chain joins TRBV2 to TRBJ1-5, with D perhaps TRBD1 (5 bases). V was shortened by 7 bases and J by 1 base, with 8 bases between the two germline ends. This CDR3 has 13 amino acids. From germline, CDR1 is SNHLY and CDR2 FYNNEI.

CDR3 nucleotide sequence: TGCGCCAGCAGCCAAGGACGTGTCTCTAGCGGGAGGGAACGAGGGTGGACAGATACGCAGTATTTT. Translating it yields CASSQGRVSSGRERGWTDTQYF. V is TRBV4-3 and J is TRBJ2-3; TRBD2 matches at 12 bases. CDR3 length: 22 amino acids. The germline V gene encodes CDR1 LGHNA and CDR2 YSLEER. Losses at the gene ends were 1 base for V and 3 bases for J; bases not matched to a gene: 20.

This clone occurred once. V usage is TRBV9 and J usage is TRBJ2-3, with D tentatively TRBD1 (6 bases). V was trimmed by 4 bases and J by 4 bases, leaving 16 bases between them. This CDR3 region has 15 residues. Germline V gene lookup returns CDR1 SGDLS and CDR2 YYNGEE. In DNA, the CDR3 is TGTGCCAGCAGCCTCCAGGGGACACAAGCAGATACGCAGTATTTT. Its translation is CASSLQGTQADTQYF.

The chain couples TRBV28 to TRBJ2-1, with 11 bases matching TRBD2. The CDR3 loop spans 17 amino acids. Per germline, CDR1 MDHEN and CDR2 SYDVKM. J was trimmed by 5 bases and V by 6 bases; bases with no gene match: 12. Here the CDR3 DNA reads TGTGCCAGCAGCCGACTTACGGGACTAGCGGTCGACAATGAGCAGTTCTTC. It specifies CASSRLTGLAVDNEQFF.

The chain is built from TRBV7-8 and TRBJ1-4, with D possibly TRBD1 on 6 matching bases. Germline-derived CDR1 and CDR2 are SGHVS and FQNEAQ. V gave up 2 bases and J gave up 2 bases, with 18 bases separating them. The CDR3 spans 18 residues. The CDR3 DNA follows: TGTGCCAGCAGCTTATCCGGACAGACTGCACGTACTAATGAAAAACTGTTTTTT. Its translation is CASSLSGQTARTNEKLFF.

The chain couples TRBV3-1 (or the pseudogene TRBV3-2) to TRBJ2-3; D is undetermined. Between the trimmed V and J ends, which lost 6 bases and 2 bases, there was a span of 12 bases. The CDR3 consists of 14 residues. The germline gives CDR1 LGHDT, CDR2 YNNKEL (reference sequence). Written as DNA, the CDR3 is TGTGCCAGCAGGGCCCGGGTGGTCACAGATACGCAGTATTTT. Translated, it gives CASRARVVTDTQYF.

V is TRBV6-1 and J is TRBJ2-3, with 8 bases lining up with TRBD1. This CDR3 has 16 amino acids. V shed 3 bases and J 8 bases; nucleotides not matched to a gene: 13. The germline V gene encodes CDR1 MNHNS and CDR2 SASEGT. The CDR3 region is CASSDRGRSPHRTQYF. For the CDR3, the DNA is TGTGCCAGCAGTGACAGGGGGCGATCCCCACATCGTACGCAGTATTTT.

The genes are TRBV18 and TRBJ1-1; D is perhaps TRBD1 (6 bases). Germline lookup yields CDR1 KGHSH and CDR2 LQKENI. Between the trimmed V and J ends, which lost 5 bases and 1 base, there was a span of 11 bases. CDR3 size: 14 residues. This chain's CDR3 is CASSTGQTNTEAFF. As DNA, the CDR3 is TGTGCCAGCTCAACCGGACAGACGAACACTGAAGCTTTCTTT.

This sequence joins TRBV5-1 and TRBJ2-1; a weak D match, TRBD2 (6 bases). This CDR3 spans 16 amino acids. V was clipped by 4 bases and J by 10 bases, with 24 bases between them. Germline V gene sequence: CDR1 SGHRS, CDR2 YFSETQ. Here the CDR3 DNA reads TGCGCCAGCAGCGCCGGGACTTACAACCCATACTCGGAGCAGTTCTTC. It yields the protein CASSAGTYNPYSEQFF.

This sequence joins TRBV27 and TRBJ1-6, with D tentatively TRBD1 (6 bases). Germline lookup yields CDR1 MNHEY and CDR2 SMNVEV (reference sequence). CDR3 length equals 15 residues. V lost 6 bases, J lost 9 bases, and 18 bases lay in between. The CDR3 loop is CASRDPQGSGSPLHF. In DNA form, the CDR3 reads TGTGCCAGCAGGGACCCTCAGGGGTCAGGTTCACCCCTCCACTTT.

The chain joins TRBV5-6 to TRBJ1-2, with D perhaps TRBD1 (6 bases). Trimming took off 2 bases at V and 8 bases at J, with 16 bases between the two ends. Germline assignment: CDR1 SGHDT and CDR2 YYEEEE. This CDR3 has 14 residues. The CDR3: CASSFYKGEIGYTF. CDR3 bases: TGTGCCAGCAGCTTCTACAAGGGGGAAATCGGCTACACCTTC.

This clone was picked up one time. The V and J genes are TRBV7-2 and TRBJ1-1; maybe TRBD1 (6 bases). Trimming took 3 bases from V and 4 from J, leaving 15 bases between them. Germline CDR1 reads SGHTA; CDR2 reads FQGNSA. This CDR3 spans 15 amino acids. The CDR3 protein is CASSFSRGRVTEAFF. DNA for the CDR3: TGTGCCAGCAGCTTCTCTCGGGGGCGCGTCACTGAAGCTTTCTTT.

The chain joins TRBV19 to TRBJ1-5; 12 nucleotides align to TRBD1. Trimming removed 3 bases from V and 1 base from J; junction bases left unmatched: 4. This CDR3 spans 17 amino acids. Germline V gene lookup returns CDR1 LNHDA and CDR2 SQIVND (reference sequence). CDR3 amino acids: CASSIKGQGASNQPQHF. CDR3 sequence (DNA): TGTGCCAGTAGTATTAAGGGACAGGGGGCAAGCAATCAGCCCCAGCATTTT.

The chain combines TRBV12-3 or TRBV12-4 with TRBJ2-7; no reliable D call. Deletions cut 1 base from V and 3 bases from J, with 7 bases between. The CDR3 loop spans 13 amino acids. In nucleotides, the CDR3 is TGTGCCAGCAGTTTAGACCACGTCTACGAGCAGTACTTC. The encoded protein is CASSLDHVYEQYF.

V and J are TRBV3-1 (or the pseudogene TRBV3-2) and TRBJ2-1; D is unresolved. V was cut by 2 bases and J by 13 bases, with 12 bases left in between. CDR3 length: 12 residues. Germline-derived CDR1 and CDR2 are LGHDT and YNNKEL (reference sequence). The CDR3, as DNA: TGTGCCAGCAGCCAACCCCGCTCGGGCCAGTTCTTC. Translation: CASSQPRSGQFF.

The CDR3 bases are TGTGCCAGTAGTTGGGGGGTGATTCAGTTCTTC. The encoded protein is CASSWGVIQFF. The rearrangement uses TRBV19 and TRBJ2-1; a weak D match, TRBD2 (6 bases). The germline V gene has CDR1 LNHDA and CDR2 SQIVND (reference sequence). The CDR3 consists of 11 residues. Trimming took off 5 bases at V and 13 bases at J, with 12 bases between the two ends.

The chain couples TRBV11-2 to TRBJ1-3, with D uncertain. CDR1 and CDR2 (germline): SGHAT, FQNNGV. This CDR3 has 18 residues. Trimming shortened V by 0 bases and J by 2 bases, and 17 bases separated the two germline ends. CDR3 DNA sequence: TGTGCCAGCAGCTTAGAAAATTGGAGGACCGGGCCTGGAAACACCATATATTTT. It translates to CASSLENWRTGPGNTIYF.

The V call is TRBV7-3, the J call TRBJ1-1; D remains unclear. Between the trimmed V and J ends, which lost 2 bases and 4 bases, there was a span of 14 bases. In germline, CDR1 is SGHTA, CDR2 FQGTGA. The CDR3 has 15 residues. CDR3 sequence reads: CASSLRPSSSTEAFF. The CDR3 bases are TGTGCCAGCAGCTTACGCCCCAGCTCGTCCACTGAAGCTTTCTTT.

The gene calls are TRBV5-6 and TRBJ2-7; 9 nucleotides match TRBD2. In germline, CDR1 is SGHDT, CDR2 YYEEEE. Unmatched junction bases numbered 4, after V lost 0 bases and J lost 3 bases. The CDR3 has 15 residues. The CDR3 is CASSLEGSGSYEQYF. The DNA of the CDR3 is TGTGCCAGCAGCTTGGAGGGTAGCGGGAGCTACGAGCAGTACTTC.

The CDR3 loop reads CASSIARGPVEQYF. The DNA of the CDR3 is TGTGCCAGTAGTATCGCCAGGGGGCCGGTTGAGCAGTACTTC. The chain joins TRBV19 to TRBJ2-7; 8 nucleotides align to TRBD1. CDR3 length equals 14 residues. The germline CDR1 and CDR2 sequences are LNHDA and SQIVND (reference sequence). Losses at the gene ends were 3 bases for V and 7 bases for J; bases not matched to a gene: 8.

The chain uses TRBV19 and TRBJ2-2; 10 bases map to TRBD1. Germline loops: CDR1 LNHDA, CDR2 SQIVND (reference sequence). The length of the CDR3 is 13 residues. The V and J ends lost 8 bases and 4 bases, in that order; junction bases with no gene match: 1. As DNA, the CDR3 is TGTGCCAGTCGGGACAGGGGCACCGGGGAGCTGTTTTTT. Translating gives CASRDRGTGELFF.

CDR3: CASSLRGLNTDTQYF. The CDR3 DNA reads as TGCGCCAGCAGCTTGCGGGGCTTAAACACAGATACGCAGTATTTT. The gene calls are TRBV5-1 and TRBJ2-3; D possibly matches TRBD1 or TRBD2 (5 bases each). Germline loops: CDR1 SGHRS, CDR2 YFSETQ. The CDR3 runs 15 residues. V was pared by 1 base and J by 2 bases, with 11 bases between.